This is a list of T cell receptor beta chains from one sample in a study of OX40 agonist ivuxolimab in advanced cancers. Assay: immunoSEQ multiplex PCR; the TCRdb copy retains only in-frame clones and omits some. Counted here are about 26,000 clones, 83% occurring once; the ten biggest clones make up 10% to 15%. Here the sequenced sample was CD4+ or CD8+ T cells sorted from blood, taken in a trial of the OX40 agonist ivuxolimab. The receptors originated from an adult with an advanced solid tumor such as melanoma, head and neck, liver or kidney cancer. CDR3s include the opening cysteine and the closing phenylalanine or tryptophan. Fields, in order: clone size, D gene, J gene, V gene, CDR3 protein, CDR3 DNA. The D gene is left open where the match is weak. Rows may omit the clone size; those that give it use once, few, many or a size class.

>once|NA|TRBJ2-2|TRBV5-1
CASSLAEGTGELFF
TGCGCCAGCAGCTTGGCCGAGGGAACCGGGGAGCTGTTTTTT
>NA|NA|TRBJ2-7|TRBV27
CASSPNRGREQYF
TGTGCCAGCAGTCCGAACCGGGGCCGCGAGCAGTACTTC
>few|NA|TRBJ1-4|TRBV6-1
CASSEASEGRNEKLFF
TGTGCCAGCAGTGAAGCGTCCGAGGGGAGGAATGAAAAACTGTTTTTT
>once|NA|TRBJ1-2|TRBV25-1
CASWSGPYGYTF
TGTGCCAGCTGGTCCGGACCCTATGGCTACACCTTC
>NA|NA|TRBJ2-1|TRBV5-1
CASSPRGVGRSSYNEQFF
TGCGCCAGCAGCCCCCGGGGTGTGGGCAGAAGCTCCTACAATGAGCAGTTCTTC
>NA|NA|TRBJ1-2|TRBV15
CATSSLWRGGYTF
TGTGCCACCAGCAGTCTTTGGAGGGGTGGCTACACCTTC
>NA|TRBD1|TRBJ2-7|TRBV13
CASSLGTGAPYEQYF
TGTGCCAGCAGCTTAGGGACAGGGGCTCCCTACGAGCAGTACTTC
>NA|TRBD1|TRBJ2-7|TRBV16
CASSPRQGKEQYF
TGTGCCAGCAGCCCCCGACAGGGGAAGGAGCAGTACTTC
>NA|NA|TRBJ2-1|TRBV6-4
CASSDPSYNEQFF
TGTGCCAGCAGTGACCCCTCCTACAATGAGCAGTTCTTC
>NA|NA|TRBJ2-7|TRBV4-2
CASSQLWGADSYEQYF
TGTGCCAGCAGCCAACTGTGGGGGGCCGACTCCTACGAGCAGTACTTC
>NA|TRBD2|TRBJ2-1|TRBV4-1
CASSQVDSGVSYNEQFF
TGCGCCAGCAGCCAAGTGGATAGCGGGGTTTCCTACAATGAGCAGTTCTTC
>once|TRBD1|TRBJ2-7|TRBV6-5
CASSYGTGTYEQYF
TGTGCCAGCAGTTATGGGACAGGGACCTACGAGCAGTACTTC
>NA|NA|TRBJ2-1|TRBV29-1
CSVSLENEQFF
TGCAGCGTATCTCTAGAAAATGAGCAGTTCTTC
>NA|NA|TRBJ1-2|TRBV5-6
CASSWTLDSSDGYTF
TGTGCCAGCAGCTGGACCTTGGACAGTAGCGACGGCTACACCTTC